This TCR beta chain was sequenced in a study of OX40 agonist ivuxolimab in advanced cancers. Comment on this clone: Its antigen is unidentified.

Study findings and constraints: With doses of 0.1-3.0 mg/kg, partial responders showed among the lowest clonal expansion.

This CDR3 has 16 amino acids. V lost 1 base to trimming and J lost 4 bases; unmatched junction nucleotides: 6. CDR1 is SGHVS and CDR2 is FNYEAQ in the germline V gene. Repertoires were generated with immunoSEQ multiplex PCR, while TCRdb's copy carries only in-frame clones and drops some. The data hold tens of thousands of clones, with approximately 93% observed a single time. This sequence originates from an adult with an advanced solid tumor such as melanoma, head and neck, liver or kidney cancer. This specimen was CD4+ or CD8+ T cells sorted from blood, taken in a trial of the OX40 agonist ivuxolimab. The chain carries TRBV7-6 and TRBJ2-1; 8 nucleotides line up with TRBD2. For the CDR3, the DNA is TGTGCCAGCAGCTTAGGGGGACTAGGAAGGTACAATGAGCAGTTCTTC. Translated: CASSLGGLGRYNEQFF.